What follows are 24 T cell receptor beta chains derived from one specimen sequenced in a study of multiple sclerosis patients with progressive multifocal leukoencephalopathy. The time point here: about 13 months of natalizumab therapy. Only in-frame clones appear in the TCRdb table, and some are missing; sequencing was by immunoSEQ multiplex PCR. Of 24,000 or so clones in the sample, approximately 90% were seen once. Source: PBMCs, taken from a patient treated with natalizumab. The receptor source for this set is a man between 25 and 39 years old with multiple sclerosis.

This rearrangement joins TRBV18 to TRBJ1-5; TRBD1 is a possible D gene (6 bases). Germline V gene sequence: CDR1 KGHSH, CDR2 LQKENI. The CDR3 loop spans 17 amino acids. V dropped 1 base and J dropped 7 bases, with 20 bases sitting between them. This CDR3 is CASSPQYRGGGRQPQHF. In DNA, the CDR3 is TGTGCCAGCTCACCACAATATCGAGGGGGAGGACGGCAGCCCCAGCATTTT.

The CDR3 nucleotides are TGTGCCAGCAGTGACACAGGGGACGAGACCCAGTACTTC. Amino acid sequence: CASSDTGDETQYF. The V call is TRBV6-5, the J call TRBJ2-5, with TRBD1 identical over 7 bases. The germline V gene encodes CDR1 MNHEY and CDR2 SVGAGI. CDR3 length: 13 amino acids. The trim removed 5 bases at V and 5 bases at J, leaving 5 bases unmatched.

This sequence joins TRBV5-3 and TRBJ2-1, with 9 nucleotides matching TRBD2. TRBV5-3 is an ORF, and what it does is uncertain. V shed 0 bases and J 7 bases; nucleotides not matched to a gene: 8. This CDR3 is 16 amino acids long. CDR3 sequence: CARSLGAAGGWNEQFF. CDR3 bases: TGTGCCAGAAGCTTGGGGGCTGCGGGAGGGTGGAATGAGCAGTTCTTC.

The chain joins TRBV7-2 to TRBJ1-1; no definite D call. The CDR3 runs 15 residues. Germline CDR1 and CDR2: SGHTA and FQGNSA. Trimming removed 2 bases from V and 7 bases from J, with 17 bases in between. CDR3 sequence: CASSLRPRGGSEAFF. The CDR3, as DNA: TGTGCCAGCAGCTTAAGACCCCGGGGTGGGAGTGAAGCTTTCTTT.

This chain connects TRBV5-1 to TRBJ1-1, with 12 bases identical to TRBD1. J was trimmed by 1 base and V by 4 bases; bases with no gene match: 5. Germline-derived CDR1 and CDR2 are SGHRS and YFSETQ. The CDR3 runs 16 residues. CDR3 DNA sequence: TGCGCCAGCAGCCCGGGACAGGGGGCGCGGAACACTGAAGCTTTCTTT. Encoded protein: CASSPGQGARNTEAFF.

This chain connects TRBV4-1 to TRBJ1-1, with TRBD1 as a possible D gene (6 bases). Germline V gene lookup returns CDR1 MGHRA and CDR2 YSYEKL. The CDR3 totals 15 residues. V was cut by 4 bases and J by 1 base, with 13 bases left in between. The CDR3 region has the DNA TGCGCCAGCAGCCTATCGGGACAATCGAACACTGAAGCTTTCTTT. Its translation: CASSLSGQSNTEAFF.

V gene TRBV5-6 combines with J gene TRBJ2-3; D gene uncertain. CDR1 SGHDT and CDR2 YYEEEE come from the germline V gene. V lost 0 bases to trimming and J lost 0 bases, with 11 bases between them. The CDR3 totals 16 residues. The CDR3 DNA reads as TGTGCCAGCAGCTTGGCCAGTGGTTATAGCACAGATACGCAGTATTTT. Amino acid sequence: CASSLASGYSTDTQYF.

The V and J genes are TRBV4-2 and TRBJ2-1; D not certain. V lost 4 bases to trimming and J lost 7 bases, with 11 bases between them. This CDR3 has 13 amino acids. Germline V CDR1 and CDR2: LGHNA, YNFKEQ. CDR3 loop: CASSRATGNEQFF. The CDR3 bases are TGTGCCAGCAGCCGCGCGACGGGTAATGAGCAGTTCTTC.

The chain is built from TRBV30 and TRBJ1-6, with TRBD1 matching 10 bases. V gave up 4 bases and J gave up 9 bases; unmatched junction bases: 3. The CDR3 runs 13 residues. CDR1 and CDR2 from the germline V gene are GTSNPN and SVGIG (reference sequence). CDR3 residues: CAWTGTGVSPLHF. In nucleotides, the CDR3 is TGTGCCTGGACCGGGACAGGGGTTTCACCCCTCCACTTT.

The rearrangement uses TRBV9 and TRBJ2-1; no definite D call. The CDR3 has 16 residues. V was cut by 4 bases and J by 3 bases, with 17 bases left in between. CDR1 is SGDLS, CDR2 YYNGEE, per germline. CDR3 residues: CASSPTDGDVYNEQFF. The CDR3, as DNA: TGTGCCAGCAGCCCCACGGACGGAGATGTCTACAATGAGCAGTTCTTC.

The chain employs TRBV6-5 and TRBJ1-5; D is unclear. CDR1 is MNHEY, CDR2 SVGAGI, per germline. V lost 2 bases to trimming and J lost 6 bases, with 8 bases between them. The CDR3 runs to 13 residues. This chain's CDR3 is CASSYRVGQPQHF. The CDR3 region has the DNA TGTGCCAGCAGTTACAGGGTGGGTCAGCCCCAGCATTTT.

The V gene is TRBV27, the J gene TRBJ2-7; 9 bases match TRBD2. V lost 2 bases to trimming and J lost 7 bases; unmatched junction nucleotides: 9. Germline assignment: CDR1 MNHEY and CDR2 SMNVEV (reference sequence). The CDR3 is made up of 15 amino acids. The CDR3 bases are TGTGCCAGCAGTTTAGGGCGGGAGGGCCCTAAAGAGCAGTACTTC. It specifies CASSLGREGPKEQYF.

The genes are TRBV10-3 and TRBJ2-1; 7 bases fit TRBD1. Germline loops: CDR1 ENHRY, CDR2 SYGVKD. This CDR3 contains 14 residues. With 6 bases clipped from V and 5 bases from J, the junction kept 7 bases outside the gene matches. The CDR3 nucleotides are TGTGCCATCAGGGAGCAGGGGGAAGACAATGAGCAGTTCTTC. Translation gives CAIREQGEDNEQFF.

V and J are TRBV19 and TRBJ2-7; D could derive from TRBD1 or TRBD2 (6 bases each). V was clipped by 10 bases and J by 6 bases, with 13 bases between them. Germline CDR1 LNHDA, CDR2 SQIVND (reference sequence). This CDR3 is built from 11 residues. Here the CDR3 DNA reads TGTGCCACCCGGTCGGGGGCCGAGCAGTACTTC. As protein: CATRSGAEQYF.

The chain carries TRBV5-1 and TRBJ1-2; tentatively, D is TRBD1 (6 bases). The CDR3 loop spans 15 amino acids. Per germline, CDR1 SGHRS and CDR2 YFSETQ. With 1 base removed from V and 0 bases from J, the gap between germline ends came to 10 bases. The CDR3 spells CASSLTGTPNYGYTF. The CDR3 bases are TGCGCCAGCAGCTTGACCGGGACACCTAACTATGGCTACACCTTC.

V usage is TRBV14 and J usage is TRBJ2-7, with TRBD1 matching 11 bases. V trimming: 3 bases; J trimming: 3 bases; junction bases outside the gene matches: 13. Germline V CDR1 and CDR2: SGHDN, FVKESK. CDR3 length equals 18 residues. The CDR3 loop is CASSHEPAGTGGIYEQYV. The CDR3 DNA sequence: TGTGCCAGCAGCCACGAACCGGCAGGGACAGGGGGTATCTACGAGCAGTACGTC.

This clone was seen a single time. V is TRBV9 and J is TRBJ2-5, with D unclear. The end of the DNA aligns better with TRBJ2-7, so the J call may be wrong. This CDR3 has 11 residues. Germline loops: CDR1 SGDLS, CDR2 YYNGEE. The CDR3 DNA follows: TGTGCCATCATTGGACCGTACGAGCAGTACTTC. Translating it yields CAIIGPYEQYF.

As DNA, the CDR3 is TGTGCCATCAGTGAGTCAGGGGGAGCTAATGAAAAACTGTTTTTT. This encodes CAISESGGANEKLFF. The genes are TRBV10-3 and TRBJ1-4, with a weak D call TRBD1 (6 bases). Looked up from germline, CDR1 is ENHRY and CDR2 is SYGVKD. V dropped 0 bases and J dropped 3 bases, with 8 bases sitting between them. The CDR3 length is 15 residues.

The chain combines TRBV6-5 with TRBJ1-1; 8 nucleotides agree with TRBD1. The CDR3 is 14 residues long. In germline, CDR1 is MNHEY, CDR2 SVGAGI. Trimming at V came to 5 bases and at J to 3 bases, leaving 5 bases not matched to a gene. The chain's CDR3 is CASSEDRGDTEAFF. DNA for the CDR3: TGTGCCAGCAGTGAAGACAGGGGTGACACTGAAGCTTTCTTT.

The genes are TRBV4-2 and TRBJ1-1; maybe TRBD1 (5 bases). CDR3 size: 16 residues. Trimming stripped 1 base from V and 3 bases from J, with 15 bases between. The germline V gene has CDR1 LGHNA and CDR2 YNFKEQ. CDR3 bases: TGTGCCAGCAGCCAAGGTAGAGGGGATAAGTACACTGAAGCTTTCTTT. Protein: CASSQGRGDKYTEAFF.

This chain links TRBV7-6 with TRBJ2-5; TRBD1 agrees at 9 bases. Per the germline V gene, CDR1 is SGHVS and CDR2 is FNYEAQ. The V and J ends lost 5 bases and 6 bases, in that order; junction bases with no gene match: 7. The CDR3 runs 14 residues. The CDR3 reads CASSTSDRGKTQYF. CDR3 DNA sequence: TGTGCCAGCAGCACATCGGACAGGGGAAAGACCCAGTACTTC.

The rearrangement uses TRBV4-1 and TRBJ2-6; D not resolved. CDR1 MGHRA and CDR2 YSYEKL come from the germline V gene. Trimming stripped 5 bases from V and 2 bases from J, with 10 bases between. The CDR3 covers 15 residues. The CDR3 spells CASSYKHPGANVLTF. CDR3 nucleotides: TGCGCCAGCAGCTACAAACACCCTGGGGCCAACGTCCTGACTTTC.

This chain joins TRBV5-4 and TRBJ1-4; D possibly corresponds to TRBD1 (6 bases). This CDR3 spans 13 amino acids. V shed 1 base and J shed 10 bases, with 11 bases lying between them. Germline V gives CDR1 SGHNT, CDR2 YYREEE (reference sequence). The CDR3 DNA sequence: TGTGCCAGCAGCTTGAAGGACAGCCTAAAACTGTTTTTT. It codes for CASSLKDSLKLFF.

J is TRBJ2-3 and V is TRBV19; 10 bases are a match to TRBD2. Germline-derived CDR1 and CDR2 are LNHDA and SQIVND (reference sequence). J lost 0 bases, V lost 6 bases, and 3 bases had no gene match. CDR3 length: 15 residues. As DNA, the CDR3 is TGTGCCAGTAGCCTTAGCGGGAGGAGCACAGATACGCAGTATTTT. Translating gives CASSLSGRSTDTQYF.